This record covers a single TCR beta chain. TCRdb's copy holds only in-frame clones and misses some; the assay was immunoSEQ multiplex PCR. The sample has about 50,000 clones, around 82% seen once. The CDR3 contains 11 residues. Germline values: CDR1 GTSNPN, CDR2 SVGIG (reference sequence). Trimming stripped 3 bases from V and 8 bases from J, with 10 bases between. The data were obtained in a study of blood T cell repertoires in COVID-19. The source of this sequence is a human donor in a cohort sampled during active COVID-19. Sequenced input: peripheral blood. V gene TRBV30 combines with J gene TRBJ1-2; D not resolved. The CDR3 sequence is CAWSQRRGYTF. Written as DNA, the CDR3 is TGTGCCTGGAGCCAGAGGCGAGGCTACACCTTC.